This is a list of T cell receptor beta chains from one sample in a study of CD8 T cells in ankylosing spondylitis. TCRdb reprocessed the 5' RACE reads via MiXCR and lists one record per CDR3 protein. The sample shows 200,000 or so distinct CDR3 sequences, roughly 13% of them seen only once. Sample: blood, either unsorted or a sorted T cell fraction (not recorded which). These receptors were obtained from a female donor with ankylosing spondylitis or in good health (not recorded which). Both conserved end residues are part of each CDR3. The D gene is left open where the match is weak. A clone size is listed for some rows: how often the clone was seen (once, few, many), or a class if it is expanded.

j_call d_call clone_size v_call cdr3_nt cdr3_aa
TRBJ2-1 . many TRBV20-1 TGCAGTGCTAGTGGGGACTCCTCCTACAATGAGCAGTTCTTC CSASGDSSYNEQFF
TRBJ1-1 . many TRBV7-2 TGTGCCAGCAGCCCCTCCGTGGGGAACACTGAAGCTTTCTTT CASSPSVGNTEAFF
TRBJ2-1 . many TRBV20-1 TGCAGTGCTCGTCAGGGTGGTTCCGGTGAGCAGTTCTTC CSARQGGSGEQFF
TRBJ2-2 TRBD2 . TRBV29-1 TGCAGCGTCGGGGGGGGGCACACCGGGGAGCTGTTTTTT CSVGGGHTGELFF
TRBJ1-4 . . TRBV6-1 TGTGCCAGCACCCCCCGGGGGCGAGGTGAAAAACTGTTTTTT CASTPRGRGEKLFF
TRBJ2-7 TRBD2 many TRBV4-2 TGTGCCAGCAGCCCTTTCCTAGCGGGAGAGTTAGAGCAGTACTTC CASSPFLAGELEQYF
TRBJ1-1 . medium-sized TRBV27 TGTGCCAGCAGTTCTGCGGGTTCCATTGCATGGAACACTGAAGCTTTCTTT CASSSAGSIAWNTEAFF
TRBJ2-5 . once TRBV23-1 TGCGCCGCAAAGGAACAGCCCCAGTACTTC CAAKEQPQYF
TRBJ2-1 TRBD2 many TRBV9 TGTGCCAGCAGCGGCGTACTAGCGGGAGATCCTGAGCAGTTCTTC CASSGVLAGDPEQFF
TRBJ2-7 TRBD1 many TRBV27 TGTGCCAGCAGTTTAGGGACAGACTCCTACGAGCAGTACTTC CASSLGTDSYEQYF
TRBJ2-2 . many TRBV7-9 TGTGCCAGCAGCTTGCGCGGGCGGGAGAACACCGGGGAGCTGTTTTTT CASSLRGRENTGELFF
TRBJ2-1 TRBD2 many TRBV28 TGTGCCAGCAGAGGACTAGCGGGAGCGTCGAGCTCCTACAATGAGCAGTTCTTC CASRGLAGASSSYNEQFF
TRBJ2-7 TRBD2 many TRBV7-8 TGTGCCAGCAGCCCCGGGACTAGCCTTTATTTAGATTCTTACGAGCAGTACTTC CASSPGTSLYLDSYEQYF
TRBJ1-3 TRBD1 . TRBV7-9 TGTGCCAGCAGCTTAGCACAGGGGGCTTATGGAAACACCATATATTTT CASSLAQGAYGNTIYF
TRBJ2-1 . many TRBV12-3/TRBV12-4 TGTGCCAGCAGTTTAGCGCTGGCTAGCAATGAGCAGTTCTTC CASSLALASNEQFF
TRBJ2-3 . . TRBV7-3 TGTACCAGCAGCTTATTGCGAGGGGGTCCTCAGTATTTT CTSSLLRGGPQYF
TRBJ1-2 . many TRBV12-3/TRBV12-4 TGTGCCAGCGCCCGCTTATATGGCTACACCTTC CASARLYGYTF
TRBJ2-3 . many TRBV9 TGTGCCAGCAGCCCCCGGCTAGCGATAGATACGCAGTATTTT CASSPRLAIDTQYF
TRBJ2-2 . few TRBV5-1 TGCGCCAGCAGCAAAGCTGCGAACACCGGGGAGCTGTTTTTT CASSKAANTGELFF
TRBJ1-2 . . TRBV5-1 TGCGCCAGCAGCACAGGGACCGAAGGTAACTATGGCTACACCTTC CASSTGTEGNYGYTF
TRBJ2-1 . many TRBV4-2 TGTGCCAGCAGCCATGTGAGTTACGGCTCCTACAATGAGCAGTTCTTC CASSHVSYGSYNEQFF
TRBJ2-1 . many TRBV5-1 TGCGCCAGCCGCCTCGGGGGCAACAATGAGCAGTTCTTC CASRLGGNNEQFF
TRBJ1-5 TRBD1 . TRBV6-1 TGTGCCAGCAGGTCGGGACAGGGGAGTCAGCCCCAGCATTTT CASRSGQGSQPQHF
TRBJ2-2 . . TRBV4-1 TGCGCCAGCAGCCGACAGGATTTGAGAAACACCGGGGAGCTGTTTTTT CASSRQDLRNTGELFF
TRBJ2-6 . . TRBV12-3/TRBV12-4 TGTGCCAGCAGACCCGTTTCAGGGGCCAACGTCCTGACTTTC CASRPVSGANVLTF
TRBJ1-4 . many TRBV4-2 TGTGCCACTCGACAAGAGCAGGAAGTTGAAAAACTGTTTTTT CATRQEQEVEKLFF
TRBJ2-5 . many TRBV29-1 TGCAGCGTTGAAGATCCAGGGTACCAAGAGACCCAGTACTTC CSVEDPGYQETQYF
TRBJ1-5 . many TRBV20-1 TGCAGTGCTAGACGAGGACTGGGCTCGCTGCAATATGGCAATCAGCCCCAGCATTTT CSARRGLGSLQYGNQPQHF
TRBJ1-2 . many TRBV27 TGTGCCAGCAGTGGGGGGGATGGCTACACCTTC CASSGGDGYTF
TRBJ2-3 TRBD2 few TRBV7-9 TGTGCCAGCAGCTTGTCGACTAGCGGGAGTGGGTATTTT CASSLSTSGSGYF
TRBJ2-3 . many TRBV12-3/TRBV12-4 TGTGCCAGTTCCCAGACAGATACGCAGTATTTT CASSQTDTQYF
TRBJ2-3 . many TRBV7-9 TGTGCCAGCCATCCGCCGGGGATCACAGATACGCAGTATTTT CASHPPGITDTQYF
TRBJ2-7 TRBD1 many TRBV29-1 TGCAGCGCGATTGAGACAGGGGTAGGGGAGCAGTACTTC CSAIETGVGEQYF
TRBJ1-2 . many TRBV7-8 TGTGCCAGCAGCTTAAGACAATCTGGCTACACCTTC CASSLRQSGYTF
TRBJ2-5 . many TRBV20-1 TGCAGTGCTACCTCCTACCCCCAAGAGACCCAGTACTTC CSATSYPQETQYF
TRBJ2-7 TRBD2 . TRBV20-1 TGCAGTGCCAGGGGACTAGCGGGCCCCGAGCAGTACTTC CSARGLAGPEQYF
TRBJ2-3 TRBD1 many TRBV5-1 TGCGCCAGCAGCCTGGGACAGGGAGGGGGCACAGATACGCAGTATTTT CASSLGQGGGTDTQYF
TRBJ1-6 . many TRBV28 TGTGCCAGCAAGGGGGAGGCTTGGAATTCACCCCTCCACTTT CASKGEAWNSPLHF
TRBJ2-7 TRBD2 many TRBV6-1 TGTGCCAGCAGGGGACTAGCGGAAATAACCTACGAGCAGTACTTC CASRGLAEITYEQYF
TRBJ1-5 . many TRBV12-3/TRBV12-4 TGTGCCAGCAAGCCTGGGGGGACTAGGAATCAGCCCCAGCATTTT CASKPGGTRNQPQHF
TRBJ1-4 TRBD1 many TRBV5-4 TGTGCCAGCACACAACAGGGGAGGAGTGAAAAACTGTTTTTT CASTQQGRSEKLFF
TRBJ1-3 . many TRBV29-1 TGCAGCGTTGACTTAGGCGGAAACACCATATATTTT CSVDLGGNTIYF
TRBJ1-1 . . TRBV4-3 TGCGCCAGCAGCCAAGATTGGGGGGAAGGGGTAAACACTGAAGCTTTCTTT CASSQDWGEGVNTEAFF